This T cell receptor (beta chain) originates from a study of T-cell reconstitution after alpha-beta-depleted transplantation in children. The library targeted TCRbeta and was prepared with unique molecular identifiers. Each CDR3 protein gets one entry after TCRdb re-called the PCR reads with MiXCR. The sample holds about 78,000 distinct CDR3 sequences, around 14% seen once. This clonotype has just a few counts. V lost 4 bases, J lost 0 bases, and 17 bases lay in between. The germline gives CDR1 SGHKS, CDR2 YYEKEE (reference sequence). The CDR3 runs 16 residues. The chain recombines TRBV5-5 with TRBJ2-7; no clear D gene. The sequence was obtained from a male patient aged 2 to 9 who had a stem cell transplant for acute lymphoblastic leukemia, so the T cells may come from the graft donor. This specimen was PBMCs, mostly from graft donor cells, taken 180 days after TCRalphabeta/CD19-depleted stem cell transplant. In DNA, the CDR3 is TGTGCCAGCAGCCCTTGGGTGCGGACCAGCTCCTACGAGCAGTACTTC. Amino acid sequence: CASSPWVRTSSYEQYF.